One sample yielded the 17 T cell receptor beta chains listed below, sequenced in a study of CD8+ T cells in alopecia areata. RNA, once extracted, was reverse transcribed into cDNA for use as the sequencing template. Repertoires were generated with immunoSEQ multiplex PCR, while TCRdb's copy carries only in-frame clones and drops some. The sample contains 150,000 to 200,000 clones, approximately 67% of which appear only once. Treatment indicated: oral pan-JAK inhibitor, 5-10 mg twice daily. Here the sequenced sample was CD4+ T cells sorted from blood, taken between weeks 49 and 50, from a patient treated with tofacitinib. These receptors all stem from a human donor with alopecia areata.

CDR3 sequence: CSVEFRSGEQYF. The DNA of the CDR3 is TGCAGCGTTGAGTTCAGGTCCGGCGAGCAGTACTTC. This chain connects TRBV29-1 to TRBJ2-7, with D unclear. The CDR3 has 12 amino acids. The ends were cut back, 3 bases at V and 6 bases at J, with 12 bases in the middle. The germline gives CDR1 SQVTM, CDR2 ANQGSEA.

This chain links TRBV2 with TRBJ2-5; D possibly corresponds to TRBD1 (6 bases). The V and J ends lost 4 bases and 2 bases respectively, with 11 bases between them. Germline lookup yields CDR1 SNHLY and CDR2 FYNNEI. The CDR3 contains 14 residues. CDR3 region: CASSVGAGQETQYF. Written as DNA, the CDR3 is TGTGCCAGCAGTGTGGGGGCAGGGCAAGAGACCCAGTACTTC. Based on the CDR3 plus reference TRBV2 and TRBJ2-5, the full variable domain is EPEVTQTPSHQVTQMGQEVILRCVPISNHLYFYWYRQILGQKVEFLVSFYNNEISEKSEIFDDQFSVERPDGSNFTLKIRSTKLEDSAMYFCASSVGAGQETQYFGPGTRLLVL.

V usage is TRBV9 and J usage is TRBJ2-1, with D perhaps matching TRBD2 (6 bases). Per the germline V gene, CDR1 is SGDLS and CDR2 is YYNGEE. This CDR3 has 14 residues. V was clipped by 4 bases and J by 5 bases, with 13 bases between them. The CDR3 here is CASSPRDWHNEQFF. CDR3 DNA: TGTGCCAGCAGCCCCCGGGACTGGCACAATGAGCAGTTCTTC.

A word on this clone: At one end, the junction sequence differs from germline, possibly due to a read error. The sample carries other DNA sequences with the same CDR3. The chain is built from TRBV29-1 and TRBJ2-3; a weak D match, TRBD1 (6 bases). Per the germline V gene, CDR1 is SQVTM and CDR2 is ANQGSEA. The CDR3 is 12 residues long. The CDR3, as DNA: TGCAGCGTGGAAGGGGGTACAGATACGCAGTATTTT. It codes for CSVEGGTDTQYF.

The chain is built from TRBV29-1 and TRBJ2-2; 8 bases match TRBD2. Germline V gene sequence: CDR1 SQVTM, CDR2 ANQGSEA. Trimming took 7 bases from V and 5 from J; bases not matched to a gene: 12. This CDR3 spans 15 amino acids. The CDR3 protein is CSAIPGLGGTGELFF. CDR3 coding DNA: TGCAGCGCAATTCCGGGACTAGGAGGAACCGGGGAGCTGTTTTTT.

The chain has TRBV6-5 and TRBJ1-1; 7 bases align to TRBD1. The CDR3 loop spans 15 amino acids. Germline trimming cut 5 bases from V and 10 bases from J; bases unmatched to any gene: 16. Germline CDR1 MNHEY, CDR2 SVGAGI. The DNA of the CDR3 is TGTGCCAGCAGTCCGACTCATAGACAGGGTAGTCGAGCTTTCTTT. Protein: CASSPTHRQGSRAFF.

The rearrangement uses TRBV29-1 and TRBJ2-1, with 10 nucleotides matching TRBD2. There are 16 residues in the CDR3. With 1 base clipped from V and 4 bases from J, the junction kept 7 bases outside the gene matches. Per the germline V gene, CDR1 is SQVTM and CDR2 is ANQGSEA. CDR3 amino acids: CSVEGSSGGQYNEQFF. As DNA, the CDR3 is TGCAGCGTTGAAGGGTCTAGCGGGGGCCAATACAATGAGCAGTTCTTC.

This clone has a handful of counts. The chain joins TRBV29-1 to TRBJ1-2; 7 bases map to TRBD1. J was trimmed by 5 bases and V by 7 bases; bases with no gene match: 7. This CDR3 comprises 12 residues. From germline, CDR1 is SQVTM and CDR2 ANQGSEA. The CDR3 is CSERDSRYGYTF. CDR3 in DNA: TGCAGCGAGAGGGACAGCCGATATGGCTACACCTTC.

The chain links TRBV7-2 to TRBJ2-3; TRBD1 matches 7 bases. The germline CDR1 and CDR2 sequences are SGHTA and FQGNSA. J lost 0 bases, V lost 5 bases, and 8 bases had no gene match. The CDR3 is made up of 16 amino acids. This CDR3 reads CASSARQGGSTDTQYF. The CDR3 bases are TGTGCCAGCAGCGCCCGACAGGGTGGGAGCACAGATACGCAGTATTTT.

The rearrangement uses TRBV9 and TRBJ2-5; possibly TRBD1 for D (6 bases). This CDR3 is 14 amino acids long. Per germline, CDR1 SGDLS and CDR2 YYNGEE. V lost 4 bases and J 1 base, leaving 11 bases between the germline ends. The CDR3 region has the DNA TGTGCCAGCAGCTCACAGGGAATCCAAGAGACCCAGTACTTC. It codes for CASSSQGIQETQYF.

The chain joins TRBV30 to TRBJ1-4; D is unclear. V lost 3 bases and J lost 13, with 18 bases in between. Germline lookup yields CDR1 GTSNPN and CDR2 SVGIG (reference sequence). This CDR3 has 13 residues. DNA for the CDR3: TGTGCCTGGAGCCCCGCAGCGGTCGGTGGACTGTTTTTT. Its protein is CAWSPAAVGGLFF. Based on the CDR3 plus reference TRBV30 and TRBJ1-4, the full variable domain is SQTIHQWPATLVQPVGSPLSLECTVEGTSNPNLYWYRQAAGRGLQLLFYSVGIGQISSEVPQNLSASRPQDRQFILSSKKLLLSDSGFYLCAWSPAAVGGLFFGSGTQLSVL.

The V and J genes are TRBV30 and TRBJ2-2; D may be TRBD2 (5 bases). Trimming pared 3 bases from V and 3 bases from J, leaving 11 bases between. CDR3 length: 14 amino acids. CDR1 and CDR2 from the germline V gene are GTSNPN and SVGIG (reference sequence). The CDR3 here is CAWRRWGDTGELFF. In DNA form, the CDR3 reads TGTGCCTGGAGGAGGTGGGGAGACACCGGGGAGCTGTTTTTT.

V is TRBV11-3 and J is TRBJ1-1; TRBD1 might be the D (6 bases). The CDR3 has 16 amino acids. CDR1 is SGHNT and CDR2 is YENEEA in the germline V gene. V was clipped by 5 bases and J by 4 bases, with 20 bases between them. CDR3 nucleotides: TGTGCCAGCAGCCCCGCGGCGGCAGGGGATGGCACTGAAGCTTTCTTT. It yields the protein CASSPAAAGDGTEAFF. The complete variable domain, with remaining parts taken from reference TRBV11-3 and TRBJ1-1, reads EAGVVQSPRYKIIEKKQPVAFWCNPISGHNTLYWYLQNLGQGPELLIRYENEEAVDDSQLPKDRFSAERLKGVDSTLKIQPAELGDSAVYLCASSPAAAGDGTEAFFGQGTRLTVV.

The chain carries TRBV4-3 and TRBJ2-7; 10 bases are shared with TRBD2. From germline, CDR1 is LGHNA and CDR2 YSLEER. Trimming took 2 bases from V and 2 from J; bases not matched to a gene: 3. The CDR3 sequence is 15 residues long. The CDR3, as DNA: TGCGCCAGCAGCCAAAGCGGGGGGGCCCCCTACGAGCAGTACTTC. Its protein product is CASSQSGGAPYEQYF.

The V call is TRBV9, the J call TRBJ2-3; the D call may be TRBD1 or TRBD2 (5 bases each). The V gene lost 0 bases and the J gene lost 1 base, with 9 bases spanning the gap. This CDR3 comprises 15 residues. Germline V gene sequence: CDR1 SGDLS, CDR2 YYNGEE. Here the CDR3 DNA reads TGTGCCAGCAGCGTAGCGACGGGGCGCACAGATACGCAGTATTTT. This encodes CASSVATGRTDTQYF.

The rearrangement joins TRBV5-1 to TRBJ2-1, with D perhaps matching TRBD1 or TRBD2 (5 bases each). The V gene's germline CDR1 is SGHRS and CDR2 YFSETQ. There are 11 residues in the CDR3. Trimming took 5 bases from V and 10 from J, leaving 10 bases between them. CDR3 region: CASSRGREQFF. The CDR3 DNA follows: TGCGCCAGCAGTAGGGGACGGGAGCAGTTCTTC.

This chain uses TRBV6-1 with TRBJ2-7; TRBD1 matches 7 bases. Germline V lookup: CDR1 MNHNS, CDR2 SASEGT. J was trimmed by 2 bases and V by 11 bases; bases with no gene match: 6. CDR3 size: 12 residues. This chain's CDR3 is CAVRDSAYEQYF. The CDR3 nucleotides are TGTGCCGTCCGGGACAGTGCCTACGAGCAGTACTTC.